The clone carrying this T cell receptor (beta chain) was recorded many times. The target antigen is unknown. It was the library that attached unique molecular identifiers to individual cDNA molecules. TCRdb re-analysed the RACE reads in MiXCR, keeping a single row per CDR3 protein. The sample consists of approximately 320,000 distinct CDR3 sequences, over 5% of them appearing once. Regarding time point: pre-sensitization, week 0. Treatment reported: therapeutic diphenylcyclopropenone sensitization with weekly scalp DPC. The data were taken from a study of human T cells and chemical hapten exposure. Study-level information: Patients got weekly scalp diphenylcyclopropenone doses over the approximately 24-week study. Patients, mostly women, had alopecia areata, alopecia totalis or alopecia universalis. General study findings and limits: DPC sensitization left the count of TCRs above 1 in 1000 unchanged.

V dropped 6 bases and J dropped 3; count of bases not matched to a gene: 5. CDR1 and CDR2 (germline): LNHDA, SQIVND (reference sequence). This CDR3 has 14 amino acids. Material: whole blood, obtained in connection with sensitization to the hapten diphenylcyclopropenone (DPC). The chain couples TRBV19 to TRBJ2-1; 7 bases map to TRBD2. This receptor was obtained from a woman aged 18 to 35 with alopecia areata. Some clones in this sample may be carry-over from other donors' samples. CDR3 in amino acids: CASRAGVFYNEQFF. CDR3 DNA sequence: TGTGCCAGTAGGGCGGGAGTTTTCTACAATGAGCAGTTCTTC.